This TCR beta chain comes out of a study of T cells after yellow fever vaccination. Study-level findings and limits: Contaminants from the bulk population, in the form of abundant clonotypes, could be found in FACS-sorted repertoires. Clones from primary vaccination mostly reappeared after the booster (around 96% CD4, approximately 86% CD8).

The TCR cDNA carried a universal primer site and UMIs from 5'RACE template switching. MiXCR, run by TCRdb on the 5' RACE reads, gives a single entry per CDR3 protein. This sample has about 350,000 distinct CDR3 sequences, with approximately 13% found just once. This clonotype was recorded at least ten times. Its antigen is still unknown. V was shortened by 2 bases and J by 0 bases, with 9 bases between the two germline ends. Per the germline V gene, CDR1 is LGHNA and CDR2 is YNFKEQ. The CDR3 is 15 residues long. The clonotype comes from a man aged 18 to 30 who received the YFV17D yellow fever vaccine. This chain uses TRBV4-2 with TRBJ2-3, with D uncertain. This material consisted of CD4+ T cells sorted from PBMCs, taken 15 days after the yellow fever booster vaccination. The CDR3 DNA sequence: TGTGCCAGCAGCCAAAGGGCGGAAAGCACAGATACGCAGTATTTT. Protein sequence: CASSQRAESTDTQYF.